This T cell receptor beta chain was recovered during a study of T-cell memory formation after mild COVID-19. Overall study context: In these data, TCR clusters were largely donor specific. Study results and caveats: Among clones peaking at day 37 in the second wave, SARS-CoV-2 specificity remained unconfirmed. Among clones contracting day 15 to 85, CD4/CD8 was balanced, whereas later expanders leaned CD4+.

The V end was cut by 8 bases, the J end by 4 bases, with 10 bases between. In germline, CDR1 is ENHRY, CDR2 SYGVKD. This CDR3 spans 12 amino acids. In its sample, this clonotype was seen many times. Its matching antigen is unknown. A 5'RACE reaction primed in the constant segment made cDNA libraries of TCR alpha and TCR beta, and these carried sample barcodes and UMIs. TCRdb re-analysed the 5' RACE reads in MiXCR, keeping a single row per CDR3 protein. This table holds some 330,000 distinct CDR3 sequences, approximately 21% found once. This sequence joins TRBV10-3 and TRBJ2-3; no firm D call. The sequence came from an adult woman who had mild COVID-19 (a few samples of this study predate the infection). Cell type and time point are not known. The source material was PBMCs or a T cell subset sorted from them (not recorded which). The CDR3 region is CAIQGPSDTQYF. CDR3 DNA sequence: TGTGCCATCCAAGGACCCTCAGATACGCAGTATTTT.